This T cell receptor (beta chain) came from a study of T cell responses to AZD1222 COVID-19 vaccine. This CDR3 comprises 13 residues. V shed 5 bases and J 4 bases; nucleotides not matched to a gene: 2. TCRdb's copy holds only in-frame clones and misses some; the assay was immunoSEQ multiplex PCR. The sample shows fewer than 150,000 clones, approximately 86% of them seen only once. Regarding this clone: The sample holds other DNA sequences that translate to the same CDR3.

The chain combines TRBV12-3 or TRBV12-4 with TRBJ1-2; 9 nucleotides line up with TRBD1. The receptor comes from an adult in good health. The sample here was peripheral blood, taken on day 0 of AZD1222 vaccination. CDR3 protein: CASSLDRGYGYTF. The CDR3 coding sequence is TGTGCCAGCAGTCTGGACAGGGGCTATGGCTACACCTTC.